This T cell receptor beta chain stems from a study of T cells after yellow fever vaccination. V was shortened by 4 bases and J by 5 bases, with 13 bases between the two germline ends. There are 14 residues in the CDR3. CDR1 is SGHTA and CDR2 is FQGNSA in the germline V gene. TCRdb re-analysed the 5' RACE reads in MiXCR, keeping a single row per CDR3 protein. The top ten clones hold 3% to 4% of a sample with about 320,000 distinct CDR3 sequences, roughly 10% of them seen once. This TCR derives from a man younger than 35 who received the YFV17D yellow fever vaccine. The chain couples TRBV7-2 to TRBJ2-3, with a tentative D call TRBD2 (6 bases). This specimen consisted of CD4+ T cells sorted from PBMCs, obtained 45 days after the yellow fever booster vaccination. The CDR3 is CASSSNPRGDTQYF. In DNA, the CDR3 is TGTGCCAGCAGCTCCAATCCGCGGGGAGATACGCAGTATTTT.